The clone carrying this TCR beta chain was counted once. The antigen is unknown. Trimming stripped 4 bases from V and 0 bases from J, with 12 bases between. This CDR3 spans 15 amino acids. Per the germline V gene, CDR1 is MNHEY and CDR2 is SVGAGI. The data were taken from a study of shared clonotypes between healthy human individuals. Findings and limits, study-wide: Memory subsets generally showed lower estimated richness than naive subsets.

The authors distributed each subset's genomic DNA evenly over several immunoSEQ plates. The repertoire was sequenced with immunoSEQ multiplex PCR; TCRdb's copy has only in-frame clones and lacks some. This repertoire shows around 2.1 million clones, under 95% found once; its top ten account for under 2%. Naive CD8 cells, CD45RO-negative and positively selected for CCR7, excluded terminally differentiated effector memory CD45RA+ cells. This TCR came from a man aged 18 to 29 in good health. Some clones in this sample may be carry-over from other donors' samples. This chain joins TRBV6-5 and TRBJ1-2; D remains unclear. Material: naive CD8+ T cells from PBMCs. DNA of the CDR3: TGTGCCAGCAGTTCCCGAGGAGGGACTAACTATGGCTACACCTTC. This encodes CASSSRGGTNYGYTF.